The 7 T cell receptor beta chains below all came from one sample that was sequenced in a study of blood T cell repertoires in COVID-19. Profiling relied on immunoSEQ multiplex PCR, and the TCRdb table lists in-frame clones only, not all of them. Among about 400,000 clones listed, just under 90% were seen once. Sequenced: PBMCs or T cells enriched from blood (not recorded which). All receptors come from a woman in her twenties or thirties who had recovered from COVID-19.

V is TRBV5-4 and J is TRBJ1-1; D gene uncertain. CDR3 length: 12 residues. Germline values: CDR1 SGHNT, CDR2 YYREEE (reference sequence). Trimming left V 0 bases short and J 10 bases short, with 10 bases between. CDR3 loop: CASSLDGFRAFF. The CDR3 nucleotides are TGTGCCAGCAGCTTGGACGGGTTTCGAGCTTTCTTT.

This chain uses TRBV7-8 with TRBJ1-6, with 9 bases lining up with TRBD1. Germline V gene lookup returns CDR1 SGHVS and CDR2 FQNEAQ. J was trimmed by 9 bases and V by 1 base; bases with no gene match: 4. The CDR3 spans 15 residues. CDR3 DNA sequence: TGTGCCAGCAGCTTAGGCTTACAGGGGGCTTCACCCCTCCACTTT. As protein: CASSLGLQGASPLHF.

The genes are TRBV10-2 and TRBJ1-5; D remains unclear. Germline assignment: CDR1 WSHSY and CDR2 SAAADI. This CDR3 spans 16 amino acids. The V end lost 5 bases, the J end lost 2 bases, and 16 bases lay between the germline ends. The DNA of the CDR3 is TGCGCCAGCAGTTCTAATGCTCCTGGTGGCAATCAGCCCCAGCATTTT. Translated, it gives CASSSNAPGGNQPQHF.

This rearrangement joins TRBV28 to TRBJ1-2, with 9 bases identical to TRBD1. CDR1 and CDR2 (germline): MDHEN, SYDVKM. With 11 bases clipped from V and 3 bases from J, the junction kept 7 bases outside the gene matches. There are 13 residues in the CDR3. CDR3 protein: CAVRDRAYYGYTF. DNA of the CDR3: TGTGCCGTCCGGGACAGGGCGTACTATGGCTACACCTTC.

The rearrangement uses TRBV27 and TRBJ2-7; D unclear. V was trimmed by 6 bases and J by 7 bases, leaving 10 bases between them. CDR1 and CDR2 (germline): MNHEY, SMNVEV (reference sequence). The CDR3 covers 11 residues. Here the CDR3 DNA reads TGTGCCAGCAGCGATTTACGGGAGCAGTACTTC. It codes for CASSDLREQYF.

The chain links TRBV19 to TRBJ1-4; 7 positions agree with TRBD1. CDR1 and CDR2 (germline): LNHDA, SQIVND (reference sequence). This CDR3 comprises 14 residues. Trimming at V came to 7 bases and at J to 7 bases, leaving 9 bases not matched to a gene. The CDR3 spells CASTQGSFPEKLFF. CDR3 nucleotide sequence: TGTGCCAGTACACAGGGGTCCTTCCCTGAAAAACTGTTTTTT.

V usage is TRBV7-9 and J usage is TRBJ2-7; TRBD1 matches 8 bases. CDR3 length equals 17 residues. After removal of 4 bases from V and 2 bases from J, the junction contained 13 bases not matched to a gene. CDR1 is SEHNR, CDR2 FQNEAQ, per germline (reference sequence). The CDR3 spells CASSSPDRDRNPYEQYF. DNA for the CDR3: TGTGCCAGCAGCTCCCCGGACCGGGACAGGAACCCCTACGAGCAGTACTTC.